A single sample is the source of the 26 T cell receptor beta chains below, sequenced in a study of cytomegalovirus exposure and HLA in healthy donors. PCR involved 60 Vbeta and 13 Jbeta primers. Sequencing used immunoSEQ multiplex PCR; TCRdb keeps in-frame clones, though not all of them. Among roughly 130,000 clones, over 75% were seen once, and the ten largest hold approximately 1.8%. The specimen sequenced was PBMCs. The receptors were sampled from a man aged 40-49 years in good health and CMV-seronegative.

The V call is TRBV19, the J call TRBJ2-7; possible D gene TRBD1, 5 bases. The CDR3 covers 14 residues. Trimming took 1 base from V and 2 from J, leaving 9 bases between them. From germline, CDR1 is LNHDA and CDR2 SQIVND (reference sequence). Here the CDR3 DNA reads TGTGCCAGTAGTATAGGGCAAGGGGCCTACGAGCAGTACTTC. This gives the protein CASSIGQGAYEQYF.

V is TRBV28 and J is TRBJ1-2, with D possibly matching TRBD1 (5 bases). The V gene lost 2 bases and the J gene lost 1 base, with 14 bases spanning the gap. This CDR3 contains 16 residues. The germline CDR1 and CDR2 sequences are MDHEN and SYDVKM. CDR3 sequence: CASSLRTNAINYGYTF. Written as DNA, the CDR3 is TGTGCCAGCAGTTTACGGACAAACGCCATTAACTATGGCTACACCTTC.

This clone was detected only once. The genes are TRBV6-4 and TRBJ2-1; 10 bases align to TRBD2. Germline CDR1 MRHNA, CDR2 SNTAGT. The ends lost 4 bases at V and 3 bases at J; junction bases unmatched: 3. The CDR3 runs 15 residues. The CDR3 here is CASSARLAGYNEQFF. The CDR3 nucleotides read TGTGCCAGCAGTGCCCGACTAGCGGGCTACAATGAGCAGTTCTTC.

The chain employs TRBV29-1 and TRBJ1-2; tentative D call: TRBD1 (6 bases). The CDR3 loop spans 11 amino acids. The V gene lost 4 bases and the J gene lost 7 bases, with 10 bases spanning the gap. Germline V CDR1 and CDR2: SQVTM, ANQGSEA. Written as DNA, the CDR3 is TGCAGCGTTGGCAGGGGCGGTGGCTACACCTTC. Protein sequence: CSVGRGGGYTF.

The chain employs TRBV6-5 and TRBJ2-7; no definite D call. Germline V CDR1 and CDR2: MNHEY, SVGAGI. The CDR3 has 12 residues. V was clipped by 0 bases and J by 7 bases, with 7 bases between them. The DNA of the CDR3 is TGTGCCAGCAGTTACTCGAACGGGGAGCAGTACTTC. As protein: CASSYSNGEQYF.

This clone was recorded a few times. The chain has TRBV5-1 and TRBJ2-5, with D tentatively TRBD1 (6 bases). This CDR3 contains 13 residues. Germline CDR1 and CDR2: SGHRS and YFSETQ. Trimming took off 4 bases at V and 1 base at J, with 8 bases between the two ends. CDR3 amino acids: CASSQDSQETQYF. CDR3 in DNA: TGCGCCAGCAGCCAGGACAGCCAAGAGACCCAGTACTTC.

The genes are TRBV11-3 and TRBJ2-1, with TRBD2 as a possible D gene (7 bases). Germline V lookup: CDR1 SGHNT, CDR2 YENEEA. The CDR3 extends over 17 amino acids. With 5 bases removed from V and 2 bases from J, the gap between germline ends came to 19 bases. CDR3 sequence: CASSPYGAGGPYNEQFF. The CDR3 region has the DNA TGTGCCAGCAGCCCATACGGGGCCGGGGGGCCCTACAATGAGCAGTTCTTC.

In this sample, this clone turned up a few times. The chain employs TRBV6-5 and TRBJ1-5, with TRBD1 matching 10 bases. Unmatched junction bases numbered 8, after V lost 5 bases and J lost 7 bases. The CDR3 runs 15 residues. Germline V gene data show CDR1 as MNHEY and CDR2 as SVGAGI. The CDR3 protein is CASSQRRTGGQPQHF. The CDR3 DNA is TGTGCCAGCAGTCAACGTCGGACAGGGGGACAGCCCCAGCATTTT.

This chain uses TRBV19 with TRBJ2-3; a weak D match, TRBD2 (5 bases). V lost 7 bases and J 0 bases, leaving 14 bases between the germline ends. Per the germline V gene, CDR1 is LNHDA and CDR2 is SQIVND (reference sequence). The CDR3 runs to 15 residues. CDR3 nucleotides: TGTGCCAGTAATATCATTGGCGGGAGCACAGATACGCAGTATTTT. Amino acids: CASNIIGGSTDTQYF. Complete variable domain (other parts from reference TRBV19 and TRBJ2-3): DGGITQSPKYLFRKEGQNVTLSCEQNLNHDAMYWYRQDPGQGLRLIYYSQIVNDFQKGDIAEGYSVSREKKESFPLTVTSAQKNPTAFYLCASNIIGGSTDTQYFGPGTRLTVL.

This clone was detected only a few times. The V and J genes are TRBV5-8 and TRBJ2-1; 13 bases agree with TRBD2. The germline V gene encodes CDR1 SGHTS and CDR2 YDEGEE. The CDR3 covers 19 residues. With V trimmed by 6 bases and J by 0 bases, 12 bases remained unmatched. For the CDR3, the DNA is TGTGCCAGCATGCGGACTAGCGGGAGAGGCAAAAGCTCCTACAATGAGCAGTTCTTC. This sequence encodes CASMRTSGRGKSSYNEQFF.

The chain carries TRBV9 and TRBJ2-3; maybe TRBD1 (6 bases). Germline CDR1 SGDLS, CDR2 YYNGEE. The CDR3 extends over 16 amino acids. V was cut by 2 bases and J by 4 bases, with 17 bases left in between. Written as DNA, the CDR3 is TGTGCCAGCAGCGTGCTCGCAGGGGTTCAGTCAGATACGCAGTATTTT. Its protein product is CASSVLAGVQSDTQYF.

V gene TRBV5-1 combines with J gene TRBJ2-7, with 8 nucleotides matching TRBD1. The ends lost 4 bases at V and 4 bases at J; junction bases unmatched: 13. Germline V gene data show CDR1 as SGHRS and CDR2 as YFSETQ. The CDR3 is 16 amino acids. The chain's CDR3 is CASSPDRGTSRYEQYF. The CDR3 region has the DNA TGCGCCAGCAGCCCCGACAGGGGAACGAGTAGGTACGAGCAGTACTTC.

The chain couples TRBV5-4 to TRBJ2-2, with D unresolved. The CDR3 consists of 15 residues. In germline, CDR1 is SGHNT, CDR2 YYREEE (reference sequence). V lost 0 bases and J lost 1, with 7 bases in between. The CDR3 bases are TGTGCCAGCAGCTTGGGTAGACAGAACACCGGGGAGCTGTTTTTT. It is translated as CASSLGRQNTGELFF.

V gene TRBV4-1 combines with J gene TRBJ2-7; TRBD2 aligns across 10 bases. With V trimmed by 0 bases and J by 0 bases, 14 bases remained unmatched. CDR3 length: 20 amino acids. Per germline, CDR1 MGHRA and CDR2 YSYEKL. This CDR3 is CASSQDLGASGGRTSYEQYF. The CDR3 DNA is TGCGCCAGCAGCCAAGATTTGGGGGCTAGCGGGGGCCGAACCTCCTACGAGCAGTACTTC.

V gene TRBV28 combines with J gene TRBJ2-7; D is uncertain. Germline assignment: CDR1 MDHEN and CDR2 SYDVKM. Trimming pared 8 bases from V and 3 bases from J, leaving 17 bases between. This CDR3 contains 14 residues. In DNA form, the CDR3 reads TGTGCCAGCTCCTTCGCAGGTATGGGCTACGAGCAGTACTTC. Residues: CASSFAGMGYEQYF.

In its sample, this clone was seen a few times. V and J are TRBV27 and TRBJ2-5, with 7 bases matching TRBD1. The J call could be wrong; TRBJ2-7 is a better fit for the DNA end. Germline V gene sequence: CDR1 MNHEY, CDR2 SMNVEV (reference sequence). The CDR3 sequence is 14 residues long. CDR3 sequence reads: CASSVTGASYEQYF. The CDR3 bases are TGTGCCAGCAGCGTAACAGGGGCATCCTACGAGCAGTACTTC.

In DNA, the CDR3 is TGTGCCAGCTCACCACCGACTAGTAGGGATAAAAATGAGCAGTTCTTC. This gives the protein CASSPPTSRDKNEQFF. The chain joins TRBV18 to TRBJ2-1; D may be TRBD2 (6 bases). CDR1 and CDR2 from the germline V gene are KGHSH and LQKENI. The V end lost 0 bases, the J end lost 7 bases, and 16 bases lay between the germline ends. The CDR3 has 16 amino acids.

This clone was recorded only once. Different DNA sequences within this sample yield the same CDR3. The chain employs TRBV2 and TRBJ2-3; TRBD2 matches 7 bases. The CDR3 contains 16 residues. Germline trimming cut 8 bases from V and 2 bases from J; bases unmatched to any gene: 13. The germline gives CDR1 SNHLY, CDR2 FYNNEI. The CDR3 reads CASSGRKGGTTDTQYF. The CDR3 bases are TGTGCCAGCTCGGGCCGGAAGGGAGGGACCACAGATACGCAGTATTTT. Using reference TRBV2 and TRBJ2-3 for the parts outside the CDR3, the full variable domain is EPEVTQTPSHQVTQMGQEVILRCVPISNHLYFYWYRQILGQKVEFLVSFYNNEISEKSEIFDDQFSVERPDGSNFTLKIRSTKLEDSAMYFCASSGRKGGTTDTQYFGPGTRLTVL.

This clone appeared a few times. V gene TRBV5-1 combines with J gene TRBJ2-1; 8 positions match TRBD1. Germline-derived CDR1 and CDR2 are SGHRS and YFSETQ. V lost 6 bases and J lost 5; bases outside the gene matches: 7. The CDR3 length is 14 residues. CDR3: CASKWDRSNNEQFF. CDR3 sequence (DNA): TGCGCCAGCAAATGGGACAGGTCCAACAATGAGCAGTTCTTC.

This clone was detected only a few times. The V and J genes are TRBV28 and TRBJ2-5, with 7 bases fitting TRBD1. CDR3 length: 16 residues. J was trimmed by 7 bases and V by 5 bases; bases with no gene match: 16. Germline-derived CDR1 and CDR2 are MDHEN and SYDVKM. The CDR3, as DNA: TGTGCCAGCAGTCCAGACAGGGTTACAGCCGGAGTGACCCAGTACTTC. Translating gives CASSPDRVTAGVTQYF.

V and J are TRBV4-1 and TRBJ1-2; a possible D gene is TRBD1 (5 bases). The germline CDR1 and CDR2 sequences are MGHRA and YSYEKL. V lost 1 base and J 7 bases, leaving 10 bases between the germline ends. This CDR3 has 13 amino acids. The CDR3 coding sequence is TGCGCCAGCAGCCAAGTGGACAAGGGTGGCTACACCTTC. It yields the protein CASSQVDKGGYTF.

This clone was recorded only once. This sequence joins TRBV11-3 and TRBJ2-7; possible D gene TRBD1, 5 bases. The CDR3 totals 14 residues. V was clipped by 5 bases and J by 0 bases, with 11 bases between them. CDR1 and CDR2 (germline): SGHNT, YENEEA. The CDR3 reads CASSPRDSSYEQYF. DNA of the CDR3: TGTGCCAGCAGCCCCCGTGACAGCTCCTACGAGCAGTACTTC.

This clone occurred a few times. This chain joins TRBV6-6 and TRBJ2-5; TRBD2 aligns across 7 bases. From germline, CDR1 is MNHNY and CDR2 SVGAGI (reference sequence). V shed 4 bases, J shed 3 bases, and the junction held 8 bases outside the gene matches. The CDR3 has 15 amino acids. The CDR3 sequence: CASSSLGEGKETQYF. The CDR3 DNA is TGTGCCAGCAGTTCCCTGGGGGAGGGCAAAGAGACCCAGTACTTC.

The chain recombines TRBV7-9 with TRBJ2-2, with 10 bases lining up with TRBD2. CDR3 length: 17 amino acids. With V trimmed by 4 bases and J by 6 bases, 11 bases remained unmatched. Per the germline V gene, CDR1 is SEHNR and CDR2 is FQNEAQ (reference sequence). The DNA for the CDR3 is TGTGCCAGCAGCTCCGGGGGACTAGCGTCATGGTCCGGGGAGCTGTTTTTT. Its translation: CASSSGGLASWSGELFF.

The chain employs TRBV5-1 and TRBJ2-5; 7 bases map to TRBD2. The V and J ends lost 4 bases and 4 bases, in that order; junction bases with no gene match: 7. Germline CDR1 reads SGHRS; CDR2 reads YFSETQ. CDR3 length: 14 residues. Written as DNA, the CDR3 is TGCGCCAGCAGCCCTGGGGAGGGCCGAGAGACCCAGTACTTC. Residues: CASSPGEGRETQYF. Filled out from reference TRBV5-1 and TRBJ2-5, the complete variable domain reads KAGVTQTPRYLIKTRGQQVTLSCSPISGHRSVSWYQQTPGQGLQFLFEYFSETQRNKGNFPGRFSGRQFSNSRSEMNVSTLELGDSALYLCASSPGEGRETQYFGPGTRLLVL.

This clone was recorded a few times. This chain uses TRBV18 with TRBJ1-5; D is possibly TRBD1 (6 bases). CDR3 length equals 18 residues. Per germline, CDR1 KGHSH and CDR2 LQKENI. Trimming removed 3 bases at V and 3 bases at J, with 21 bases between. The CDR3 protein is CASSPFGDFTGFNQPQHF. For the CDR3, the DNA is TGTGCCAGCTCACCTTTTGGGGATTTTACAGGGTTCAATCAGCCCCAGCATTTT.